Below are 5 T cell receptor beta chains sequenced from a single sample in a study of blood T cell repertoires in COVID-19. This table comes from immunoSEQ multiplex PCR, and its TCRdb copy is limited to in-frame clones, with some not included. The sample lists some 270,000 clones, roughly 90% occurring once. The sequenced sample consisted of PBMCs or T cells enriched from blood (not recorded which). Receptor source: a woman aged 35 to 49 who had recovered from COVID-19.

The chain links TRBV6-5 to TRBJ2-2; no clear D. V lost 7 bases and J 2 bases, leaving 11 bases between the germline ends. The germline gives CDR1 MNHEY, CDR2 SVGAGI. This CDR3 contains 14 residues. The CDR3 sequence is CASIGTANTGELFF. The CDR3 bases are TGTGCCAGCATTGGTACAGCCAACACCGGGGAGCTGTTTTTT.

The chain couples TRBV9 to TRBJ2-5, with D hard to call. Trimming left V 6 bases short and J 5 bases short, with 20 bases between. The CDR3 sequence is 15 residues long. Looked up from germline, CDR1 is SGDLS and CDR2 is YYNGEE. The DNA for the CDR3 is TGTGCCAGCACCCCCTATGTGAGCGCAAGGGAGACCCAGTACTTC. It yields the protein CASTPYVSARETQYF.

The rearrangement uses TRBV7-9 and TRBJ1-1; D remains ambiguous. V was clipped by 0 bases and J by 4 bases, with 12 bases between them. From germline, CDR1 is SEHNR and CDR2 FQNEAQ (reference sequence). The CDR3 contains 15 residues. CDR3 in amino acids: CASSLASLQATEAFF. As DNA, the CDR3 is TGTGCCAGCAGCTTAGCGTCCCTCCAAGCCACTGAAGCTTTCTTT.

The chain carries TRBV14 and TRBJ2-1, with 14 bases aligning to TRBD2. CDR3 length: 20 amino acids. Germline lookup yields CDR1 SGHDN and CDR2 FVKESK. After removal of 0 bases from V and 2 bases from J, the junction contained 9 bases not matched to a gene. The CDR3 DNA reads TGTGCCAGCAGCCAAGATCGACTAGCGGGGGGGTTTCTGACCTACAATGAGCAGTTCTTC. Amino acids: CASSQDRLAGGFLTYNEQFF.

In DNA form, the CDR3 reads TGTGCCAGCAGCCAAATCAGGGACTATGGCTACACCTTC. Its protein product is CASSQIRDYGYTF. The chain joins TRBV3-1 (or the pseudogene TRBV3-2) to TRBJ1-2; tentatively, D is TRBD1 (5 bases). The germline V and J ends were trimmed by 2 bases and 3 bases, with 7 bases remaining between them. Looked up from germline, CDR1 is LGHDT and CDR2 is YNNKEL (reference sequence). The CDR3 has 13 residues.